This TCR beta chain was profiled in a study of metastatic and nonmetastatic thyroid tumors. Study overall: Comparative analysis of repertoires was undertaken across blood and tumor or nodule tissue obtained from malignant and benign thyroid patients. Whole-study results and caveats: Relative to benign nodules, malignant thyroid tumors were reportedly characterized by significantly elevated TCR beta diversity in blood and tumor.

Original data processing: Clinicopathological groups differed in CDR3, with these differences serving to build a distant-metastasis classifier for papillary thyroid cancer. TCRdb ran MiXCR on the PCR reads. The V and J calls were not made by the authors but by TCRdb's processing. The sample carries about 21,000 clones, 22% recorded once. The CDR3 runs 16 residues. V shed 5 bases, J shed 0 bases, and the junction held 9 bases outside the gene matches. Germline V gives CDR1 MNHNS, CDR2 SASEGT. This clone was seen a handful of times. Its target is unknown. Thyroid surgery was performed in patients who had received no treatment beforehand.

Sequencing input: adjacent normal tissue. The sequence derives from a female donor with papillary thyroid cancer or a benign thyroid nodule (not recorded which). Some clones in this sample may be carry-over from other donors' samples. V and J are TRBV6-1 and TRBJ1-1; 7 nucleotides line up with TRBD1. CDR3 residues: CASSIRTGPLNTEAFF. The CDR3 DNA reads TGTGCCAGCAGTATCCGGACAGGACCACTGAACACTGAAGCTTTCTTT.